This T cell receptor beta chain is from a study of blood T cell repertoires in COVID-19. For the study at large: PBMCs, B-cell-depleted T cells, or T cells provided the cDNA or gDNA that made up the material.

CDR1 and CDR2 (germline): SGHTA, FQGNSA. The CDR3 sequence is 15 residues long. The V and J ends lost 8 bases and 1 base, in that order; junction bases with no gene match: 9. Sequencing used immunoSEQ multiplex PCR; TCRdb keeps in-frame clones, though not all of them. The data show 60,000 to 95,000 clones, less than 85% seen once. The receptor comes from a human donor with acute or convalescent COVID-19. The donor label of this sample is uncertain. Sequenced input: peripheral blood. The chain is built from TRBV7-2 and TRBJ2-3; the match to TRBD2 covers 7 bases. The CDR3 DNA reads TGTGCCAGCCTTCCAGGAGGGAGGGGCACAGATACGCAGTATTTT. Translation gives CASLPGGRGTDTQYF.